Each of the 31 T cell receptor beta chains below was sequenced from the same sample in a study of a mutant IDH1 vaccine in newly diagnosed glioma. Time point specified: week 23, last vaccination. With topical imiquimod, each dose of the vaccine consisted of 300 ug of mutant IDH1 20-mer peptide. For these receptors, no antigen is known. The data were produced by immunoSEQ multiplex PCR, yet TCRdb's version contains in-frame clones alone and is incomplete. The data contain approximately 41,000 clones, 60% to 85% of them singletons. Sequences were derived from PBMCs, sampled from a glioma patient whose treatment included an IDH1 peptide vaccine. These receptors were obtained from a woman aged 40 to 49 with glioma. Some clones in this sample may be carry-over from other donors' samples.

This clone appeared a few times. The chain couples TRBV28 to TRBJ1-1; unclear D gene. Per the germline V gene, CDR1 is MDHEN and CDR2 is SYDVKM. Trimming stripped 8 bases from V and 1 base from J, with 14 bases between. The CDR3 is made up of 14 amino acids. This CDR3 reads CASRGRQTNTEAFF. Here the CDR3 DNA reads TGTGCCAGCCGCGGACGGCAGACGAACACTGAAGCTTTCTTT. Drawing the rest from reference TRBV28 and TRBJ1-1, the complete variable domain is DVKVTQSSRYLVKRTGEKVFLECVQDMDHENMFWYRQDPGLGLRLIYFSYDVKMKEKGDIPEGYSVSREKKERFSLILESASTNQTSMYLCASRGRQTNTEAFFGQGTRLTVV.

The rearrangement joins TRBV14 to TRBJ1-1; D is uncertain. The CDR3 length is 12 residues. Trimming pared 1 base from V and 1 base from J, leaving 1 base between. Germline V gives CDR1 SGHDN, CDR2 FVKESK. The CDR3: CASSQGNTEAFF. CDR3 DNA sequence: TGTGCCAGCAGCCAAGGGAACACTGAAGCTTTCTTT.

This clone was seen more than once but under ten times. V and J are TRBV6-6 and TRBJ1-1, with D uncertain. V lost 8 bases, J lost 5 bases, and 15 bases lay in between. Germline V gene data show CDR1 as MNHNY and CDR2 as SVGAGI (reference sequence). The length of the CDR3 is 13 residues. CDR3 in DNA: TGTGCCAGCGTCCCCGGCGGCGGTACTGAAGCTTTCTTT. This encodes CASVPGGGTEAFF.

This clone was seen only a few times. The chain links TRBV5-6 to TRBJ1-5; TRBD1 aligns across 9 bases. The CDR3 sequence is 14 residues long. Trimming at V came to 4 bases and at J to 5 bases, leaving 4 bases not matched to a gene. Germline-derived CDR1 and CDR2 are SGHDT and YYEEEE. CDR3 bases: TGTGCCAGCAGCCGTACAGGGGGCTATCAGCCCCAGCATTTT. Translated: CASSRTGGYQPQHF.

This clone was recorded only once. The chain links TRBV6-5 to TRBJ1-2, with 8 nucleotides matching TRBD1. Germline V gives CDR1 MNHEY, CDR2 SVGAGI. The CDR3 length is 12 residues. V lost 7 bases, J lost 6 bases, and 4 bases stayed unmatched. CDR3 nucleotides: TGTGCCAGCAATAACAGGGGGAATGGCTACACCTTC. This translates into CASNNRGNGYTF.

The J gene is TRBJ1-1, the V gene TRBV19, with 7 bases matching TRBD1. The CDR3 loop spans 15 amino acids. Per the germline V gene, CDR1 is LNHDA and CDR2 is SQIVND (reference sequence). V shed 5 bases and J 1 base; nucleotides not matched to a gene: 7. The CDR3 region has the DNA TGTGCCAGTAGTCCGCTGTCAGGGGGGAACACTGAAGCTTTCTTT. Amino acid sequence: CASSPLSGGNTEAFF.

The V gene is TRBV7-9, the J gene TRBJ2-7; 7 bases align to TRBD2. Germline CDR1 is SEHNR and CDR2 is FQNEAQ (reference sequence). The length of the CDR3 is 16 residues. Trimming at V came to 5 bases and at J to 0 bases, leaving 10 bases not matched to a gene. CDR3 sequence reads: CASSLSVAGTSYEQYF. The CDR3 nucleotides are TGTGCCAGCAGCCTTTCTGTAGCGGGCACCTCCTACGAGCAGTACTTC.

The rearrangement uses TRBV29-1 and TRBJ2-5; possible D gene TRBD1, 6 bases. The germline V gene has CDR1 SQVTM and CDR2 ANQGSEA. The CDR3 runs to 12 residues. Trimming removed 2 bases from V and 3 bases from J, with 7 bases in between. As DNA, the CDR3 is TGCAGCGTTGAACCAGGGGAAGAGACCCAGTACTTC. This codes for CSVEPGEETQYF.

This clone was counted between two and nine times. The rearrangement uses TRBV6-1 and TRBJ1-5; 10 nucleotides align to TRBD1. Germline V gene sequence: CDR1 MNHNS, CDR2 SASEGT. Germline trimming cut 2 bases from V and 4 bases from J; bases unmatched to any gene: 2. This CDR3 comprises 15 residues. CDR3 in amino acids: CASSEPGQGNQPQHF. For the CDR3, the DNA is TGTGCCAGCAGTGAACCGGGACAGGGGAATCAGCCCCAGCATTTT.

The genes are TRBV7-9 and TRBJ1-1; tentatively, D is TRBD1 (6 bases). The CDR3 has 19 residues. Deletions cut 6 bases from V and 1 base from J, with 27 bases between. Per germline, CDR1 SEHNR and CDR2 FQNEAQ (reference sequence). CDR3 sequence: CASRGTRQGRGWKNTEAFF. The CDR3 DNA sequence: TGTGCCAGCAGGGGGACCCGCCAGGGGCGAGGTTGGAAGAACACTGAAGCTTTCTTT.

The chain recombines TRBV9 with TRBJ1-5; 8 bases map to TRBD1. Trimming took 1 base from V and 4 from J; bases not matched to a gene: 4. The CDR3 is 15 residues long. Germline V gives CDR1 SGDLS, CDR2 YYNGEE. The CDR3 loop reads CASSVSGTGNQPQHF. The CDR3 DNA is TGTGCCAGCAGCGTATCGGGGACAGGTAATCAGCCCCAGCATTTT.

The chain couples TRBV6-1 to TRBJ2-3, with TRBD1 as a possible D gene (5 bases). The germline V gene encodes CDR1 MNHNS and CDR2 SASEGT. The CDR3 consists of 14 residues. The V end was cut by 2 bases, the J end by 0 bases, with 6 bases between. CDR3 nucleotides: TGTGCCAGCAGTGAACGACAGAGCACAGATACGCAGTATTTT. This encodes CASSERQSTDTQYF.

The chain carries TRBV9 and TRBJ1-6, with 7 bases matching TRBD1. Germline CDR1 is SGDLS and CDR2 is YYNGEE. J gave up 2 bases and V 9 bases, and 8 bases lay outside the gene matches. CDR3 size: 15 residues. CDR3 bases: TGTGCCAACCCGGAGAGGGGGCCCTATAATTCACCCCTCCACTTT. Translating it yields CANPERGPYNSPLHF.

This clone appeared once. The CDR3 DNA sequence: TGTGCCAGCAGCCTCGGACGGACAAATGAGCAGTTCTTC. It translates to CASSLGRTNEQFF. The chain uses TRBV7-2 and TRBJ2-1; a weak D match, TRBD1 (5 bases). Trimming pared 5 bases from V and 7 bases from J, leaving 12 bases between. Germline CDR1 SGHTA, CDR2 FQGNSA. The CDR3 totals 13 residues. The variable domain in full, with the rest retrieved from reference TRBV7-2 and TRBJ2-1, is GAGVSQSPSNKVTEKGKDVELRCDPISGHTALYWYRQSLGQGLEFLIYFQGNSAPDKSGLPSDRFSAERTGGSVSTLTIQRTQQEDSAVYLCASSLGRTNEQFFGPGTRLTVL.

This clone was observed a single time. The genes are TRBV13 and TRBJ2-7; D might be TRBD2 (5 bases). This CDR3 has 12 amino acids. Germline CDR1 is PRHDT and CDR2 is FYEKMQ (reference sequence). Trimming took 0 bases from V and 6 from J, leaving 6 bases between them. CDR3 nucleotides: TGTGCCAGCAGCTTAGGACGGGGCGAGCAGTACTTC. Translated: CASSLGRGEQYF.

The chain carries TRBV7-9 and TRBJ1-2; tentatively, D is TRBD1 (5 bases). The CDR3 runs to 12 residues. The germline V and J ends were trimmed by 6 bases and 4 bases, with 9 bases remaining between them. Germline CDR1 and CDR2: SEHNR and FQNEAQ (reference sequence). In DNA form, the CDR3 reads TGTGCCAGCAGTGGGGCAGGCTATGGCTACACCTTC. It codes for CASSGAGYGYTF.

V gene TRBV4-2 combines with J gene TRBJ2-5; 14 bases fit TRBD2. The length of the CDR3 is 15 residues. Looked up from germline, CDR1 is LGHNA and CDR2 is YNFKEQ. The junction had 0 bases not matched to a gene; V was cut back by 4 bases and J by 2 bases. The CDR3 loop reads CASSRTSGGQETQYF. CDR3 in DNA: TGTGCCAGCAGCCGGACTAGCGGGGGGCAAGAGACCCAGTACTTC.

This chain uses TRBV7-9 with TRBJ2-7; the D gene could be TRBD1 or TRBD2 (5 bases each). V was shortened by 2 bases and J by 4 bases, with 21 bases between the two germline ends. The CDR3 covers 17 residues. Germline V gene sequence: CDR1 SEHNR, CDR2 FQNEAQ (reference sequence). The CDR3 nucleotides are TGTGCCAGCAGCTTAATGCGTTGGGTGGGGACCCTATACGAGCAGTACTTC. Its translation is CASSLMRWVGTLYEQYF.

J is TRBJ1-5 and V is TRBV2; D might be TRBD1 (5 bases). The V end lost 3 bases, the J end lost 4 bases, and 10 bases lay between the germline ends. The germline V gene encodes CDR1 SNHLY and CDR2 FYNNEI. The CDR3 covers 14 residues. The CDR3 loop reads CASSDRARNQPQHF. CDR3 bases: TGTGCCAGCAGTGACAGGGCTCGAAATCAGCCCCAGCATTTT.

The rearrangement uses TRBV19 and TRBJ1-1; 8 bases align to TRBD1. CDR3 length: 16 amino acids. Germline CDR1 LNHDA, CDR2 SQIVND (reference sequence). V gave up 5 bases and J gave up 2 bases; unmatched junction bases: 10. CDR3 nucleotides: TGTGCCAGTAGTTGGGGTCGACAGGGGAAAAACACTGAAGCTTTCTTT. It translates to CASSWGRQGKNTEAFF. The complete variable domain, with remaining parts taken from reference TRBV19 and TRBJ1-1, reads DGGITQSPKYLFRKEGQNVTLSCEQNLNHDAMYWYRQDPGQGLRLIYYSQIVNDFQKGDIAEGYSVSREKKESFPLTVTSAQKNPTAFYLCASSWGRQGKNTEAFFGQGTRLTVV.

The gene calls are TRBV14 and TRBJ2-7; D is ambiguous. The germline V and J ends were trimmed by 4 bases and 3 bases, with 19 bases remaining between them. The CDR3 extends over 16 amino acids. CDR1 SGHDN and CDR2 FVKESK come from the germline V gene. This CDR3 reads CASSRFGFHSFYEQYF. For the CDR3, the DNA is TGTGCCAGCAGCCGGTTTGGATTTCATAGCTTCTACGAGCAGTACTTC.

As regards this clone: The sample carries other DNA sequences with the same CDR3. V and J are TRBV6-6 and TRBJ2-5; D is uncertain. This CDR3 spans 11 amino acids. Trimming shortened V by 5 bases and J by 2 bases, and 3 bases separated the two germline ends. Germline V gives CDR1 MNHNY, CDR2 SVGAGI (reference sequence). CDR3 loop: CASSPQETQYF. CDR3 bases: TGTGCCAGCAGTCCTCAAGAGACCCAGTACTTC.

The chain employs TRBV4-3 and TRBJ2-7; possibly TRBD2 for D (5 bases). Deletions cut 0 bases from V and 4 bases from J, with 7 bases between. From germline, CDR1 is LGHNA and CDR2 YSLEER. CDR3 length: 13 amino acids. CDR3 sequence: CASSQERGYEQYF. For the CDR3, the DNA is TGCGCCAGCAGCCAAGAACGGGGATACGAGCAGTACTTC.

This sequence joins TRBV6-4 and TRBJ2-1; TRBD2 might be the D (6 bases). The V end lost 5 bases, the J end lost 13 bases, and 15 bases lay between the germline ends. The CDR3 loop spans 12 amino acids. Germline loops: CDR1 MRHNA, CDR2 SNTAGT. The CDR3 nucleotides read TGTGCCAGCAGTTCCTTCGGAGGGCCACAGTTCTTC. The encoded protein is CASSSFGGPQFF.

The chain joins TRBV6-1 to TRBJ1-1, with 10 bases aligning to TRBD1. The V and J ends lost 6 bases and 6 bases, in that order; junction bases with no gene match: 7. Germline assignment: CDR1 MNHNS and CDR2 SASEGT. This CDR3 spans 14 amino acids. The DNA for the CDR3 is TGTGCCAGCAGGCCCGGGACAGGGGATTCTGAAGCTTTCTTT. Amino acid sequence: CASRPGTGDSEAFF.

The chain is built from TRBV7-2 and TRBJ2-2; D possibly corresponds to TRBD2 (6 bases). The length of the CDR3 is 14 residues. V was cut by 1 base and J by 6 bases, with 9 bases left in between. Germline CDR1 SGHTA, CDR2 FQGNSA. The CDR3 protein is CASSLERVSGELFF. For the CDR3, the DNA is TGTGCCAGCAGCTTAGAGCGGGTTTCCGGGGAGCTGTTTTTT. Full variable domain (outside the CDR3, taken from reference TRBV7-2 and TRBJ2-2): GAGVSQSPSNKVTEKGKDVELRCDPISGHTALYWYRQSLGQGLEFLIYFQGNSAPDKSGLPSDRFSAERTGGSVSTLTIQRTQQEDSAVYLCASSLERVSGELFFGEGSRLTVL.

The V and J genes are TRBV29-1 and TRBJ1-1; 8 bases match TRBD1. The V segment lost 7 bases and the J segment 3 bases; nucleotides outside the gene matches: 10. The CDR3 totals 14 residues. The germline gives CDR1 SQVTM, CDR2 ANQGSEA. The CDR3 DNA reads TGCAGCGCTGGACAGGGTCGGCTGGACACTGAAGCTTTCTTT. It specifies CSAGQGRLDTEAFF.

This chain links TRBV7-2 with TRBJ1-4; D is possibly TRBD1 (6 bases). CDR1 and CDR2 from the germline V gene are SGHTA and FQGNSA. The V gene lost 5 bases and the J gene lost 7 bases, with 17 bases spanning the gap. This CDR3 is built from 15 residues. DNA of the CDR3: TGTGCCAGCAGCCCGGAGGGGGATGTGGGTGAAAAACTGTTTTTT. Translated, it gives CASSPEGDVGEKLFF. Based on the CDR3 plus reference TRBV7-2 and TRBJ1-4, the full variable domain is GAGVSQSPSNKVTEKGKDVELRCDPISGHTALYWYRQSLGQGLEFLIYFQGNSAPDKSGLPSDRFSAERTGGSVSTLTIQRTQQEDSAVYLCASSPEGDVGEKLFFGSGTQLSVL.

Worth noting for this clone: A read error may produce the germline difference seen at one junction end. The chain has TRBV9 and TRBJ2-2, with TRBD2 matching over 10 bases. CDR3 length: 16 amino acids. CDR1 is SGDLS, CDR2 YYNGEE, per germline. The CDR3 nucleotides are TGTGCCAGCAGCGTAGCTAGCGGGGGACGGACCGAGGAGCTGTTTTTT. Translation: CASSVASGGRTEELFF.

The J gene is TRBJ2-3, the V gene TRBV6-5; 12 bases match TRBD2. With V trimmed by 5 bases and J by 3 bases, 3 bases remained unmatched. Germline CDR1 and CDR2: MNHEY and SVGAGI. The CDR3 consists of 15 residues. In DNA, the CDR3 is TGTGCCAGCAGTCATACTAGCGGGGGGACAGATACGCAGTATTTT. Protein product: CASSHTSGGTDTQYF.

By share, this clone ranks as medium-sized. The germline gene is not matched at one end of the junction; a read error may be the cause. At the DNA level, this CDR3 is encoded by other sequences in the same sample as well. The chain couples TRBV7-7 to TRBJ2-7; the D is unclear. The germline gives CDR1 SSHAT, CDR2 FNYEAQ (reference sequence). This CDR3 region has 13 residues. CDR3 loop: CASSLGGTYEQYF. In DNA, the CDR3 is TGTGCTAGCAGCTTAGGTGGCACCTACGAGCAGTACTTC.